The 8 T cell receptor beta chains listed next were all sequenced from one sample in a study of early T cells in non-severe SARS-CoV-2 infection. TCRdb processed the 5' RACE reads anew with MiXCR; each CDR3 protein has one entry. The sample includes around 80,000 distinct CDR3 sequences, about 11% seen only once; the top ten take around 13%. Sequenced material: whole blood, taken at baseline. These receptor sequences come from an adult who was a healthcare worker with PCR-confirmed SARS-CoV-2 infection or an uninfected control (not recorded which).

V gene TRBV6-1 combines with J gene TRBJ2-1; D unresolved. Looked up from germline, CDR1 is MNHNS and CDR2 is SASEGT. Trimming cost V 8 bases and J 4 bases, with 21 bases left between them. The CDR3 consists of 16 residues. CDR3 nucleotide sequence: TGTGCCAGCGGTTACACGGACGGACCTCCATACAATGAGCAGTTCTTC. This codes for CASGYTDGPPYNEQFF.

This clonotype was counted at least ten times. The V gene is TRBV10-3, the J gene TRBJ2-3; 10 bases are shared with TRBD1. This CDR3 has 15 amino acids. Germline lookup yields CDR1 ENHRY and CDR2 SYGVKD. With 6 bases clipped from V and 4 bases from J, the junction kept 7 bases outside the gene matches. The CDR3 nucleotides read TGTGCCATCAGGGGGGCCGGGACAGGGGCAGATACGCAGTATTTT. Protein: CAIRGAGTGADTQYF.

The chain employs TRBV29-1 and TRBJ2-2; 11 bases are shared with TRBD1. CDR3 size: 16 residues. In germline, CDR1 is SQVTM, CDR2 ANQGSEA. Trimming removed 5 bases from V and 6 bases from J; junction bases left unmatched: 11. The CDR3 coding sequence is TGCAGCGTTAGTGGACAGGGGGCGCCAGGTGCCGGGGAGCTGTTTTTT. Translation: CSVSGQGAPGAGELFF.

This clonotype was found many times. The chain employs TRBV29-1 and TRBJ1-1; tentatively, D is TRBD1 (6 bases). The ends were cut back, 2 bases at V and 5 bases at J, with 15 bases in the middle. The CDR3 is 14 residues long. Looked up from germline, CDR1 is SQVTM and CDR2 is ANQGSEA. CDR3 residues: CSVERGGTGTEAFF. In DNA form, the CDR3 reads TGCAGCGTTGAAAGAGGGGGAACTGGGACTGAAGCTTTCTTT.

In its sample, this clonotype was seen a few times. The V call is TRBV20-1, the J call TRBJ2-5; 10 nucleotides match TRBD1. CDR3 length: 15 amino acids. Per the germline V gene, CDR1 is DFQATT and CDR2 is SNEGSKA (reference sequence). Trimming removed 5 bases from V and 2 bases from J; junction bases left unmatched: 8. The CDR3 nucleotides are TGCAGTGCTGGGGCAGGACAGGGGGTACAAGAGACCCAGTACTTC. Translating it yields CSAGAGQGVQETQYF.

This clonotype was counted a few times. The gene calls are TRBV6-5 and TRBJ1-2; D gene unclear. Trimming took 0 bases from V and 6 from J, leaving 17 bases between them. This CDR3 has 16 residues. In germline, CDR1 is MNHEY, CDR2 SVGAGI. CDR3 DNA: TGTGCCAGCAGTTACTCGGTCGTTGCAGGAGGTCATGGCTACACCTTC. As protein: CASSYSVVAGGHGYTF.

This chain joins TRBV6-5 and TRBJ1-5; weak D call: TRBD1 (5 bases). Trimming removed 6 bases from V and 3 bases from J, with 15 bases in between. The CDR3 covers 15 residues. Germline CDR1 reads MNHEY; CDR2 reads SVGAGI. The CDR3 DNA sequence: TGTGCCAGCAGCTCCGGGGGTGGGATCAATCAGCCCCAGCATTTT. As protein: CASSSGGGINQPQHF.

This clonotype was counted only a few times. The V call is TRBV7-2, the J call TRBJ1-5; D gene uncertain. V dropped 0 bases and J dropped 5 bases, with 5 bases sitting between them. Germline V gene lookup returns CDR1 SGHTA and CDR2 FQGNSA. This CDR3 is built from 13 residues. The CDR3 sequence is CASSLADYQPQHF. CDR3 DNA sequence: TGTGCCAGCAGCTTAGCAGATTATCAGCCCCAGCATTTT.